This T cell receptor (beta chain) was obtained from a study of regulatory T cells in long-lasting Graves disease. Study summary: Over 5 years of antithyroid drugs with positive TSH receptor antibodies was taken to mean persistent Graves' disease.

This clonotype showed up just a few times. Germline V lookup: CDR1 SQVTM, CDR2 ANQGSEA. V was trimmed by 6 bases and J by 2 bases, leaving 11 bases between them. The length of the CDR3 is 12 residues. Time point defined: persistent/refractory GD, antithyroid drugs over 5 years with positive TRAb. PBMC-derived RNA was used for the TCR library. Patients were enrolled at an endocrinology department in Xi'an, China. iRepertoire HTBI primers and Arm-PCR of CDR3 regions built TCR beta libraries. TCRdb recomputed calls from the multiplex PCR reads with MiXCR, one row per CDR3 protein. The table includes about 660,000 distinct CDR3 sequences, around 30% detected once.

The chain is built from TRBV29-1 and TRBJ2-7, with no clear D. The clonotype was recovered from a female donor with Graves disease. The sample here was peripheral blood mononuclear cells (PBMCs), taken when the disease was refractory, from a patient treated with antithyroid drugs. CDR3 region: CSVWTETYEQYF. CDR3 sequence (DNA): TGCAGCGTCTGGACCGAAACCTACGAGCAGTACTTC.